The clone carrying this TCR beta chain was seen a handful of times. Its target is unknown. The sample is drawn from a study of T cell responses to AZD1222 COVID-19 vaccine. General study findings and limits: Baseline serology detected seropositivity in only 6 or 7 AZD1222 recipients. After two AZD1222 doses, spike-specific TCR breadth and depth rose versus day 0. Spike-wide vaccine-associated CD4 TCRs dominated at 160-218 and 743-854. Clonal diversity was possibly underestimated, and white British individuals and females predominated among donors.

Data came from immunoSEQ multiplex PCR; TCRdb stores just in-frame clones and leaves some out. Among 150,000 or so clones, 70% to 90% were seen once, and the ten largest hold around 15%. This sequence was found in an adult in good health. Sample: peripheral blood, taken on day 0 of AZD1222 vaccination.

The chain's CDR3 is CASSSADSIKETQYF. In DNA, the CDR3 is TGTGCCAGCAGTTCCGCCGACTCGATCAAAGAGACCCAGTACTTC. The chain joins TRBV27 to TRBJ2-5; unclear D gene. Trimming took off 4 bases at V and 3 bases at J, with 15 bases between the two ends. The CDR3 is 15 amino acids. From germline, CDR1 is MNHEY and CDR2 SMNVEV (reference sequence).